This entry features one T cell receptor (beta chain) sequence. The PCR was carried out with 60 Vbeta primers and 13 Jbeta primers. The protocol was immunoSEQ multiplex PCR, while the TCRdb copy is restricted to in-frame clones and leaves out a portion. This sample carries just over 200,000 clones, 82% of them seen once, and the ten largest clones take 2.5% to 3.5%. With 3 bases removed from V and 8 bases from J, the gap between germline ends came to 13 bases. The length of the CDR3 is 13 residues. Germline values: CDR1 KGHSH, CDR2 LQKENI. The source of the sample is a study of cytomegalovirus exposure and HLA in healthy donors. In the study overall: The study's early data release held about 85 million unique TCRs from HLA-typed donors.

V usage is TRBV18 and J usage is TRBJ1-2, with D unclear. Sequencing was carried out using PBMCs. The sequence came from a woman aged 40 to 50 in good health and CMV-seronegative. The CDR3 DNA reads TGTGCCAGCTCACCCGCCCGGTATGAGGGCTACACCTTC. Protein product: CASSPARYEGYTF.